A single sample is the source of the 17 T cell receptor beta chains below, sequenced in a study of shared clonotypes between healthy human individuals. Profiling relied on immunoSEQ multiplex PCR, and the TCRdb table lists in-frame clones only, not all of them. This sample carries about 2 million clones, roughly 96% of them seen once, and the ten largest clones take roughly 0.13%. Specimen: naive CD4+ T cells sorted from blood. The subset is: CD45RA+ positively selected. These receptors were taken from a man younger than 35 in good health.

In this sample, this clone turned up once. The chain carries TRBV6-5 and TRBJ2-7; 7 positions match TRBD1. CDR3 length equals 14 residues. Germline CDR1 is MNHEY and CDR2 is SVGAGI. V gave up 6 bases and J gave up 3 bases; unmatched junction bases: 8. The CDR3 is CASRDWDSFYEQYF. CDR3 coding DNA: TGTGCCAGCAGGGACTGGGACAGTTTCTACGAGCAGTACTTC.

The genes are TRBV10-3 and TRBJ2-1; D unresolved. Germline CDR1 reads ENHRY; CDR2 reads SYGVKD. The CDR3 totals 14 residues. V lost 0 bases to trimming and J lost 6 bases, with 9 bases between them. The CDR3 protein is CAISESSESNEQFF. In nucleotides, the CDR3 is TGTGCCATCAGTGAGTCGTCGGAATCCAATGAGCAGTTCTTC.

The CDR3 DNA reads as TGTGCCTGGAGTTTTCGGGCGGATAACTATGGCTACACCTTC. It translates to CAWSFRADNYGYTF. The V and J genes are TRBV30 and TRBJ1-2; D gene uncertain. Trimming removed 2 bases at V and 1 base at J, with 11 bases between. There are 14 residues in the CDR3. In germline, CDR1 is GTSNPN, CDR2 SVGIG (reference sequence).

The rearrangement uses TRBV6-1 and TRBJ2-5; D could derive from TRBD1 or TRBD2 (5 bases each). Germline V CDR1 and CDR2: MNHNS, SASEGT. There are 14 residues in the CDR3. The V gene lost 2 bases and the J gene lost 1 base, with 8 bases spanning the gap. CDR3 residues: CASSEQGTQETQYF. For the CDR3, the DNA is TGTGCCAGCAGTGAACAAGGGACCCAAGAGACCCAGTACTTC.

This chain joins TRBV19 and TRBJ2-7; TRBD1 might be the D (5 bases). Trimming stripped 5 bases from V and 0 bases from J, with 14 bases between. This CDR3 comprises 15 residues. Looked up from germline, CDR1 is LNHDA and CDR2 is SQIVND (reference sequence). Here the CDR3 reads CASSSSAGYSYEQYF. The DNA for the CDR3 is TGTGCCAGTAGTTCCAGTGCAGGGTACTCCTACGAGCAGTACTTC.

This sequence joins TRBV5-8 and TRBJ2-6; D possibly uses TRBD1 or TRBD2 (5 bases each). The CDR3 runs to 11 residues. CDR1 is SGHTS and CDR2 is YDEGEE in the germline V gene. V was shortened by 7 bases and J by 17 bases, with 16 bases between the two germline ends. CDR3 region: CASRGRHELTF. In DNA form, the CDR3 reads TGTGCCAGCCGGGGCCGACATGAATTGACTTTC. Complete variable domain (other parts from reference TRBV5-8 and TRBJ2-6): EAGVTQSPTHLIKTRGQQATLRCSPISGHTSVYWYQQALGLGLQFLLWYDEGEERNRGNFPPRFSGRQFPNYSSELNVNALELEDSALYLCASRGRHELTFGAGSRLTVL.

This chain connects TRBV21-1 to TRBJ2-7; TRBD2 is the table's D call, not checked against the DNA. TRBV21-1 has pseudogene status. CDR3 length: 15 residues. CDR3 coding DNA: TGTGCCAGCAGCAAAGGTGGGACTAGTAATAACGAGCAGTACTTC. Its translation is CASSKGGTSNNEQYF.

The chain has TRBV7-2 and TRBJ2-1; D call uncertain. The V gene's germline CDR1 is SGHTA and CDR2 FQGNSA. The CDR3 has 15 residues. V was pared by 1 base and J by 0 bases, with 7 bases between. The DNA for the CDR3 is TGTGCCAGCAGCTTAGTGCTAAGCTCCTACAATGAGCAGTTCTTC. Translated: CASSLVLSSYNEQFF.

The table lists this clone with a count of one. The gene calls are TRBV18 and TRBJ1-2; D gene unclear. V was trimmed by 2 bases and J by 4 bases, leaving 17 bases between them. This CDR3 region has 16 residues. Germline lookup yields CDR1 KGHSH and CDR2 LQKENI. The CDR3 nucleotides are TGTGCCAGCTCACCAGGGATGGTCAACATAGCCTATGGCTACACCTTC. This codes for CASSPGMVNIAYGYTF. Filled out from reference TRBV18 and TRBJ1-2, the complete variable domain reads NAGVMQNPRHLVRRRGQEARLRCSPMKGHSHVYWYRQLPEEGLKFMVYLQKENIIDESGMPKERFSAEFPKEGPSILRIQQVVRGDSAAYFCASSPGMVNIAYGYTFGSGTRLTVV.

The chain links TRBV4-3 to TRBJ1-2; 9 positions agree with TRBD1. This CDR3 region has 16 residues. CDR1 and CDR2 (germline): LGHNA, YSLEER. After removal of 2 bases from V and 7 bases from J, the junction contained 11 bases not matched to a gene. The CDR3 spells CASSQRMGQGQGGYTF. CDR3 nucleotides: TGCGCCAGCAGCCAAAGAATGGGACAGGGTCAAGGTGGCTACACCTTC.

The chain combines TRBV9 with TRBJ2-1; no clear D. Germline CDR1 reads SGDLS; CDR2 reads YYNGEE. V was shortened by 0 bases and J by 1 base, with 8 bases between the two germline ends. The CDR3 has 15 amino acids. The CDR3 nucleotides are TGTGCCAGCAGCGTAGCGTCTCTTTCCTACAATGAGCAGTTCTTC. It translates to CASSVASLSYNEQFF.

This chain connects TRBV6-5 to TRBJ2-5; D unresolved. Trimming took 6 bases from V and 7 from J, leaving 12 bases between them. This CDR3 is built from 12 residues. Germline V gene sequence: CDR1 MNHEY, CDR2 SVGAGI. The DNA of the CDR3 is TGTGCCAGCAGCCCCCCCTCACGGACCCAGTACTTC. Translated: CASSPPSRTQYF.

The CDR3 DNA follows: TGTGCCAGCAGCTCGACTACAGGGGGGTACTCCTATAATTCACCCCTCCACTTT. This encodes CASSSTTGGYSYNSPLHF. The chain employs TRBV5-4 and TRBJ1-6; 8 bases fit TRBD1. CDR3 size: 18 residues. Trimming took 3 bases from V and 0 from J; bases not matched to a gene: 8. Germline lookup yields CDR1 SGHNT and CDR2 YYREEE (reference sequence).

This clone was counted once. This chain links TRBV2 with TRBJ2-5; 9 bases agree with TRBD2. The germline CDR1 and CDR2 sequences are SNHLY and FYNNEI. J lost 4 bases, V lost 5 bases, and 5 bases had no gene match. This CDR3 has 14 amino acids. CDR3 sequence reads: CASSSDSGRETQYF. The CDR3 DNA reads as TGTGCCAGCAGTTCGGATAGCGGGAGAGAGACCCAGTACTTC. Looking up the rest from reference TRBV2 and TRBJ2-5 gives the full variable domain: EPEVTQTPSHQVTQMGQEVILRCVPISNHLYFYWYRQILGQKVEFLVSFYNNEISEKSEIFDDQFSVERPDGSNFTLKIRSTKLEDSAMYFCASSSDSGRETQYFGPGTRLLVL.

V is TRBV5-6 and J is TRBJ2-6; 9 nucleotides align to TRBD1. CDR1 and CDR2 from the germline V gene are SGHDT and YYEEEE. V trimming: 2 bases; J trimming: 0 bases; junction bases outside the gene matches: 9. The CDR3 spans 19 residues. CDR3 in amino acids: CASSFGDREQSSGANVLTF. The CDR3 bases are TGTGCCAGCAGCTTCGGGGACAGGGAACAGAGCTCTGGGGCCAACGTCCTGACTTTC.

The chain employs TRBV27 and TRBJ1-6, with D possibly being TRBD1 (6 bases). V lost 6 bases and J lost 1, with 13 bases in between. This CDR3 is 16 amino acids long. CDR1 is MNHEY, CDR2 SMNVEV, per germline (reference sequence). The CDR3 loop is CASRGGRWSYNSPLHF. The CDR3, as DNA: TGTGCCAGCAGAGGGGGGAGGTGGTCCTATAATTCACCCCTCCACTTT.

V gene TRBV7-9 combines with J gene TRBJ1-6, with D possibly matching TRBD1 (5 bases). From germline, CDR1 is SEHNR and CDR2 FQNEAQ (reference sequence). The V and J ends lost 4 bases and 9 bases respectively, with 16 bases between them. The CDR3 is made up of 15 amino acids. DNA of the CDR3: TGTGCCAGCAGCTGGATAGGGCCAGGGCTTTCACCCCTCCACTTT. This encodes CASSWIGPGLSPLHF. The full variable domain, with the rest looked up from reference TRBV7-9 and TRBJ1-6, is DTGVSQNPRHKITKRGQNVTFRCDPISEHNRLYWYRQTLGQGPEFLTYFQNEAQLEKSRLLSDRFSAERPKGSFSTLEIQRTEQGDSAMYLCASSWIGPGLSPLHFGNGTRLTVT.